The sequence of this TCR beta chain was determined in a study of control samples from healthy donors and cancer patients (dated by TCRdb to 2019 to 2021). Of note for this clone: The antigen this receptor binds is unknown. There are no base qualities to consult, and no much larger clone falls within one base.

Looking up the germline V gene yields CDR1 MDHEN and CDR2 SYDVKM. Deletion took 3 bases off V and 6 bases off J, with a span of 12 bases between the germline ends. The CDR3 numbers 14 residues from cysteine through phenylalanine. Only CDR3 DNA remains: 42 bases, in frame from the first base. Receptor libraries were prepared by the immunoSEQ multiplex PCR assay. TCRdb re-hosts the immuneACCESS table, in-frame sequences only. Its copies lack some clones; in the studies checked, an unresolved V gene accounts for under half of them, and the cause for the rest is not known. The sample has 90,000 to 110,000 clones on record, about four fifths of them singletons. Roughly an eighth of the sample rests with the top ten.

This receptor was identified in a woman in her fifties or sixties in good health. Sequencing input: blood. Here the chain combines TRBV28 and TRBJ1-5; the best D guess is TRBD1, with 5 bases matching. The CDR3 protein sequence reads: CASSLSAGRQPQHF. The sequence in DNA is TGTGCCAGCAGTTTGTCGGCAGGGCGTCAGCCCCAGCATTTT.